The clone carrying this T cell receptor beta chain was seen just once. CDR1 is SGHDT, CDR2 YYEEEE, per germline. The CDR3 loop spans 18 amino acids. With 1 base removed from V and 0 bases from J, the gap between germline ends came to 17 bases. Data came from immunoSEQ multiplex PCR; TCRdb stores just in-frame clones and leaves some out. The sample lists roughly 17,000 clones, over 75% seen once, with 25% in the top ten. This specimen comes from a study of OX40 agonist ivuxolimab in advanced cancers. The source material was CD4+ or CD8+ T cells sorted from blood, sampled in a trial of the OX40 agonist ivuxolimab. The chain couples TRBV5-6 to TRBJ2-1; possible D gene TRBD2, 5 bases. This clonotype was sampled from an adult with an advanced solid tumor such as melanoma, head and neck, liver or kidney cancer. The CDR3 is CASSLSPRVFSSYNEQFF. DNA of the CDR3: TGTGCCAGCAGCTTGTCCCCGAGGGTTTTCAGCTCCTACAATGAGCAGTTCTTC.